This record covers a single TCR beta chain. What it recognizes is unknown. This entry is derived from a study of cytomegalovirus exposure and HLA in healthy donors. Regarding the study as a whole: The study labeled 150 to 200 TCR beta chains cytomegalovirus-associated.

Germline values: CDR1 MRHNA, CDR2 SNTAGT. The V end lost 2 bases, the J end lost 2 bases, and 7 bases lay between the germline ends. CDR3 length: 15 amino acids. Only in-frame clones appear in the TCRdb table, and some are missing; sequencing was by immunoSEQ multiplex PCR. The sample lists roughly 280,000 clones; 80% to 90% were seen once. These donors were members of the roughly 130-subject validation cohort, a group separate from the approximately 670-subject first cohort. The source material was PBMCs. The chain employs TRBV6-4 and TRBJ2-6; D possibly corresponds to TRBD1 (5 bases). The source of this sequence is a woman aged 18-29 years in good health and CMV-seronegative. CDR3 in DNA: TGTGCCAGCAGTGACATCAGGGCTGGGGCCAACGTCCTGACTTTC. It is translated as CASSDIRAGANVLTF.